This T cell receptor (beta chain) was identified in a study of T cell responses to AZD1222 COVID-19 vaccine. Overall study context: Analyses pooled second doses at about 4 or about 12 weeks.

Libraries were prepared by immunoSEQ multiplex PCR; TCRdb keeps only in-frame clonotypes and omits some of them. The table records 90,000 to 120,000 clones, around 84% of them present only once. General study results and limits: Donors were largely white British and mainly female; clonal diversity was possibly underestimated. The breadth and depth of Spike-specific TCRs increased once two AZD1222 doses had been given.

Notes on this clone: Its antigen remains unidentified.

This CDR3 comprises 16 residues. The V and J ends lost 6 bases and 0 bases, in that order; junction bases with no gene match: 4. Germline V gives CDR1 MNHEY, CDR2 SMNVEV (reference sequence). The chain combines TRBV27 with TRBJ1-6, with TRBD1 matching over 8 bases. The clonotype originates from an adult in good health. The sample in question was peripheral blood, obtained on day 0 of AZD1222 vaccination. The CDR3 bases are TGTGCCAGCAGGAACAGGGGGAGCTCCTATAATTCACCCCTCCACTTT. Protein sequence: CASRNRGSSYNSPLHF.